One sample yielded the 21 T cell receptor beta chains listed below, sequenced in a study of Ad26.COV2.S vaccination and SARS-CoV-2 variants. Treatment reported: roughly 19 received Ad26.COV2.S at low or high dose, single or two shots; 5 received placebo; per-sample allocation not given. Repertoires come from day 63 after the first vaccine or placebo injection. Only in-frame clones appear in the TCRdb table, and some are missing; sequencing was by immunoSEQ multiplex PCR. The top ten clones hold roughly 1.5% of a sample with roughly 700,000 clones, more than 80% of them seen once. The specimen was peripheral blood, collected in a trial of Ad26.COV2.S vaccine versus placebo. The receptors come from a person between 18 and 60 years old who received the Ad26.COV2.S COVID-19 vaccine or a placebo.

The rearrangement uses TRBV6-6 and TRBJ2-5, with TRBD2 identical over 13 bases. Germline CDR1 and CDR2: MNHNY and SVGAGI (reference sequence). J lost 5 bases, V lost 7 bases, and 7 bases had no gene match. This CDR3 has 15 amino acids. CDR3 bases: TGTGCCAGCACTCGGACTAGCGGGAGCGGGGAGACCCAGTACTTC. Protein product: CASTRTSGSGETQYF.

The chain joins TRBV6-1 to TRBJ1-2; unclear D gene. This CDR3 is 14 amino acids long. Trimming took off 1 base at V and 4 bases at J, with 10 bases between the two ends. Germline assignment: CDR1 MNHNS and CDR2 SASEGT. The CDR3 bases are TGTGCCAGCAGTGAAGGGTTTAGATCCTATGGCTACACCTTC. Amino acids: CASSEGFRSYGYTF.

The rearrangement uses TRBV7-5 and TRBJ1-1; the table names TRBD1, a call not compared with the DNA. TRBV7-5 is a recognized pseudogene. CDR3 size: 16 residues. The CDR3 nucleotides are TGTGCCAGAAGCTTAGTAAGGGGAAAAACGAACACTGAAGCTTTCTTT. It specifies CARSLVRGKTNTEAFF.

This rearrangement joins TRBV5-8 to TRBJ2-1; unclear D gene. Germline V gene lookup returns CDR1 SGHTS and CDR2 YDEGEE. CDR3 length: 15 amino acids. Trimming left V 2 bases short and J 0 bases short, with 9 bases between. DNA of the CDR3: TGTGCCAGCAGCTTCCGCGGCAGCTCCTACAATGAGCAGTTCTTC. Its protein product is CASSFRGSSYNEQFF.

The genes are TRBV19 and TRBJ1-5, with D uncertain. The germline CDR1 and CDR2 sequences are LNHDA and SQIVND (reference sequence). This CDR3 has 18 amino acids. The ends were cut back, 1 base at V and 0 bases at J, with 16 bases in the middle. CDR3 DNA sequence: TGTGCCAGTAGTATAGGCCCCCCTCGGCCGAATAGCAATCAGCCCCAGCATTTT. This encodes CASSIGPPRPNSNQPQHF. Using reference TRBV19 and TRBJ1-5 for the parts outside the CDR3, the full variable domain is DGGITQSPKYLFRKEGQNVTLSCEQNLNHDAMYWYRQDPGQGLRLIYYSQIVNDFQKGDIAEGYSVSREKKESFPLTVTSAQKNPTAFYLCASSIGPPRPNSNQPQHFGDGTRLSIL.

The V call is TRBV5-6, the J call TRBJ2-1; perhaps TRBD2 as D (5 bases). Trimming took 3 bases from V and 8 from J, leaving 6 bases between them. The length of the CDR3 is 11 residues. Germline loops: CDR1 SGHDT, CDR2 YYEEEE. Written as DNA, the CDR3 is TGTGCCAGCAGCTCACTAGATGAGCAGTTCTTC. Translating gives CASSSLDEQFF.

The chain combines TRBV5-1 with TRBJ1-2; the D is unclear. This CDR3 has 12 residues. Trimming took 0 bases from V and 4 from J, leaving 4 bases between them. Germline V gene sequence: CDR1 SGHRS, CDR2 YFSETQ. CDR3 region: CASSLGSYGYTF. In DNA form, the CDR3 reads TGCGCCAGCAGCTTGGGGAGCTATGGCTACACCTTC.

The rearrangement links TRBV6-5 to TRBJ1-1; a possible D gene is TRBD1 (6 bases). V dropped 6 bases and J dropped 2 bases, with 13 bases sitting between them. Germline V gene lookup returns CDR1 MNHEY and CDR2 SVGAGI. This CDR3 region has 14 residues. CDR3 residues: CASSANRVNTEAFF. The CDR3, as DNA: TGTGCCAGCAGCGCTAACAGGGTTAACACTGAAGCTTTCTTT.

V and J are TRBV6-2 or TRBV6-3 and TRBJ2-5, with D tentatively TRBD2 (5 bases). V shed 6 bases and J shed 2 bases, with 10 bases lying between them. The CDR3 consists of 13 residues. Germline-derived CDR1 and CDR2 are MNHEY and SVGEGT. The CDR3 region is CASSRLNQETQYF. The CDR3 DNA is TGTGCCAGCAGCCGACTAAATCAAGAGACCCAGTACTTC.

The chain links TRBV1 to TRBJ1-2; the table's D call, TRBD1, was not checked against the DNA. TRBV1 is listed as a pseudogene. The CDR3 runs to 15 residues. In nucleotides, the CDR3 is TGCACCAGCAGCCAACGGACAGGCAAGGAGTATGGCTACACCTTC. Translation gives CTSSQRTGKEYGYTF.

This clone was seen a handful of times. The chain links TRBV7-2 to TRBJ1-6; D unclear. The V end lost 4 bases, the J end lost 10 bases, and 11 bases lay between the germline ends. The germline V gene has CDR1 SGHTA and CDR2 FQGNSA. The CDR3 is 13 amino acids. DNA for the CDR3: TGTGCCAGCAGCTCGACGGTAACGTCACCCCTCCACTTT. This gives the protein CASSSTVTSPLHF. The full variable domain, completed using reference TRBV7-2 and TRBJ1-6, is GAGVSQSPSNKVTEKGKDVELRCDPISGHTALYWYRQSLGQGLEFLIYFQGNSAPDKSGLPSDRFSAERTGGSVSTLTIQRTQQEDSAVYLCASSSTVTSPLHFGNGTRLTVT.

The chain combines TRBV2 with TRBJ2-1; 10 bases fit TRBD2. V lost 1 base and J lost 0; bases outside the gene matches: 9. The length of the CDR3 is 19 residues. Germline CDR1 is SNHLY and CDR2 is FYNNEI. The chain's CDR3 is CASSEGSGRAFSSYNEQFF. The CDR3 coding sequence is TGTGCCAGCAGTGAAGGGAGCGGGAGGGCCTTTAGCTCCTACAATGAGCAGTTCTTC.

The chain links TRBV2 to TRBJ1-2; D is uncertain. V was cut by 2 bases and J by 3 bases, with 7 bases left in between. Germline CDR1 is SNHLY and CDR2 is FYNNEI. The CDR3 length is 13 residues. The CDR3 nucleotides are TGTGCCAGCAGTGAACAGGCTTACTATGGCTACACCTTC. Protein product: CASSEQAYYGYTF.

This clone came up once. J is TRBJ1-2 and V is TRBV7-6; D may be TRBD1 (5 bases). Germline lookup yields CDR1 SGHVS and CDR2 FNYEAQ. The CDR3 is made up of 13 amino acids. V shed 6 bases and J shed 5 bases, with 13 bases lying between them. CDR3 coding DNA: TGTGCCAGCAGTAGGGAAGGGGTTTATGGCTACACCTTC. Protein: CASSREGVYGYTF.

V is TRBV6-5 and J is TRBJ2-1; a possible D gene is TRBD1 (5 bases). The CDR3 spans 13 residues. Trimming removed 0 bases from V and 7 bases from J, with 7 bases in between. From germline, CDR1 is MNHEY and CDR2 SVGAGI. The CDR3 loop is CASSYSKGNEQFF. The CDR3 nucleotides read TGTGCCAGCAGTTACTCGAAGGGGAATGAGCAGTTCTTC.

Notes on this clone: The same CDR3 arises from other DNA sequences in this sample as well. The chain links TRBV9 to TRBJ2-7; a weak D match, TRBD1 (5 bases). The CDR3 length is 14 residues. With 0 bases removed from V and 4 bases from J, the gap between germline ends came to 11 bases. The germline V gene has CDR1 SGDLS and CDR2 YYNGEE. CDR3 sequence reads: CASSVGRGLYEQYF. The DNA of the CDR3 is TGTGCCAGCAGCGTAGGTAGGGGCTTGTACGAGCAGTACTTC.

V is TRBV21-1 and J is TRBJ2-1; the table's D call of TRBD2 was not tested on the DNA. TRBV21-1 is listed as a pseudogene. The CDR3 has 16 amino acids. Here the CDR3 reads CASSTGLVFSYNEQFF. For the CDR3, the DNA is TGTGCCAGCAGCACTGGACTAGTTTTCTCGTACAATGAGCAGTTCTTC.

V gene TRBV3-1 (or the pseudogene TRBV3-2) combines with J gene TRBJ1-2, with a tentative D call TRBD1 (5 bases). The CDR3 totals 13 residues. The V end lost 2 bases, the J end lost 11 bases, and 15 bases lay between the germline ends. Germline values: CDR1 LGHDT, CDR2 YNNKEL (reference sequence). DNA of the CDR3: TGTGCCAGCAGCCAAAGGGGTTTTGTAGGGTACACCTTC. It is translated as CASSQRGFVGYTF.

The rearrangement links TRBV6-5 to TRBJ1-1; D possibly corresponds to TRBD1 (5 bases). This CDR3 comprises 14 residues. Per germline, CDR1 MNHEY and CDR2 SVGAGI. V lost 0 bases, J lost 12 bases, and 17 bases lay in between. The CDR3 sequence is CASSYSNIGEGTFF. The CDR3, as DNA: TGTGCCAGCAGTTACTCGAATATAGGGGAGGGGACTTTCTTT.

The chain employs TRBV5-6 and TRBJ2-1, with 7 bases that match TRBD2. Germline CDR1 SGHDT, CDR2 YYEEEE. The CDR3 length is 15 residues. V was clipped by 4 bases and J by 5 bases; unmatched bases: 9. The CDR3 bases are TGTGCCAGCAGCCCGGTGGGAGCGGGGCACAATGAGCAGTTCTTC. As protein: CASSPVGAGHNEQFF.

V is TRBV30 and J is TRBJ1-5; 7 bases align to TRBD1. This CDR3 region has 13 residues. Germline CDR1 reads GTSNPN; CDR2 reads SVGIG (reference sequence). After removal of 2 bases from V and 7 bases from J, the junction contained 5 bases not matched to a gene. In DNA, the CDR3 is TGTGCCTGGAGTCCCGACAGGGCGCAGCCCCAGCATTTT. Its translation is CAWSPDRAQPQHF.